These T cell receptor beta chains were read from a single sample in a study of T cells in Graves' hyperthyroidism and ophthalmopathy. Via MiXCR, TCRdb re-called the multiplex PCR reads, giving one row per CDR3 protein. This sample has 350,000 or so distinct CDR3 sequences, with around 18% found just once. The specimen sequenced was blood. Receptor source: a woman aged 40 to 50 with Graves' ophthalmopathy. CDR3s include the opening cysteine and the closing phenylalanine or tryptophan. A D gene is named only where the DNA matches it firmly. Expanded clones are given a class, and other clones once, few, many or no size at all.

size,J,V,D,CDR3,DNA
.,TRBJ2-2,TRBV7-9,TRBD2,CASSFPLAGVGGELFF,TGTGCCAGCAGCTTTCCACTAGCGGGAGTCGGTGGGGAGCTGTTTTTT
few,TRBJ1-5,TRBV27,.,CASSHAPGTGWGQPQHF,TGTGCCAGCAGCCATGCCCCCGGGACCGGGTGGGGTCAGCCCCAGCATTTT
few,TRBJ1-5,TRBV3-1,TRBD1,CASSQEAGGLYQPQHF,TGTGCCAGCAGCCAAGAGGCAGGGGGCCTATATCAGCCCCAGCATTTT
many,TRBJ2-2,TRBV12-3/TRBV12-4,.,CASTSSVTGELFF,TGTGCCAGCACCTCTAGCGTGACCGGGGAGCTGTTTTTT
few,TRBJ2-5,TRBV11-2,.,CAWRRGFRETQYF,TGTGCCTGGAGACGGGGGTTTAGGGAGACCCAGTACTTC
.,TRBJ1-1,TRBV6-2/TRBV6-3,.,CASSYSHEAFF,TGTGCCAGCAGTTACTCTCATGAAGCTTTCTTT
many,TRBJ2-2,TRBV11-2,.,CASRQYTGELFF,TGTGCCAGCAGGCAGTACACCGGGGAGCTGTTTTTT
many,TRBJ2-5,TRBV11-2,.,CASSLETELQETQYF,TGTGCCAGCAGCTTAGAGACAGAACTTCAAGAGACCCAGTACTTC
many,TRBJ2-2,TRBV19,TRBD2,CASSIAASGNTGELFF,TGTGCCAGTAGTATTGCGGCTAGCGGTAACACCGGGGAGCTGTTTTTT
.,TRBJ2-7,TRBV12-3/TRBV12-4,.,CASRGGADYYEQYF,TGTGCCAGCAGGGGGGGGGCGGACTACTACGAGCAGTACTTC
.,TRBJ1-1,TRBV10-3,.,CASTGAVGTEAFF,TGTGCCAGCACAGGTGCAGTCGGCACTGAAGCTTTCTTT
many,TRBJ1-2,TRBV5-1,.,CASSASTTYGYTF,TGCGCCAGCAGCGCCTCAACTACTTATGGCTACACCTTC
.,TRBJ2-7,TRBV12-3/TRBV12-4,.,CASRGDGSYEQYF,TGTGCCAGCAGAGGGGACGGGTCCTACGAGCAGTACTTC
many,TRBJ2-7,TRBV7-3,TRBD2,CASSLTGGEDYEQYF,TGTGCCAGCAGCTTAACGGGAGGGGAAGACTACGAGCAGTACTTC
many,TRBJ2-5,TRBV10-3,TRBD1,CAISEFWTGSQETQYF,TGTGCCATCAGTGAGTTCTGGACAGGCTCTCAAGAGACCCAGTACTTC
many,TRBJ2-5,TRBV28,TRBD1,CASSLGTEQETQYF,TGTGCCAGCAGTTTAGGGACAGAACAAGAGACCCAGTACTTC
many,TRBJ1-1,TRBV13,.,CASSTNLRDTDFEAFF,TGTGCCAGCAGCACCAACCTCCGGGACACTGATTTTGAAGCTTTCTTT
.,TRBJ2-7,TRBV3-1,TRBD2,CASAPGLAGSSYEQYF,TGTGCCAGCGCACCGGGACTAGCGGGGTCTTCCTACGAGCAGTACTTC
many,TRBJ1-2,TRBV16,.,CASSQGPDGYTF,TGTGCCAGCAGCCAAGGACCGGATGGCTACACCTTC
many,TRBJ1-2,TRBV4-3,TRBD1,CASSQGPGTGGGYGYTF,TGCGCCAGCAGCCAAGGGCCGGGGACAGGTGGTGGCTATGGCTACACCTTC
many,TRBJ2-2,TRBV11-2,.,CASSLGRVSGELFF,TGTGCCAGCAGCTTAGGCAGGGTCTCCGGGGAGCTGTTTTTT
many,TRBJ2-5,TRBV11-2,.,CASSEGLRVGQETQYF,TGTGCCAGCAGCGAGGGCCTCAGGGTTGGCCAAGAGACCCAGTACTTC
many,TRBJ1-2,TRBV7-2,.,CASSFVTDRYTF,TGTGCCAGCAGCTTTGTTACAGATCGCTACACCTTC
many,TRBJ1-3,TRBV6-5,TRBD1,CASSYPGQISGNTIYF,TGTGCCAGCAGTTACCCGGGACAGATCTCTGGAAACACCATATATTTT
many,TRBJ1-5,TRBV6-4,.,CASSDSILCGHQPQHF,TGTGCCAGCAGTGACTCGATCTTGTGTGGGCATCAGCCCCAGCATTTT
many,TRBJ1-1,TRBV30,TRBD1,CAWSVVDRGEAFF,TGTGCCTGGAGTGTTGTAGACAGGGGTGAAGCTTTCTTT
many,TRBJ2-7,TRBV28,.,CASTLGASSSYEQYF,TGTGCCAGCACTCTTGGGGCTTCGAGCTCCTACGAGCAGTACTTC
many,TRBJ2-7,TRBV4-2,TRBD1,CASSQTLGQGGYEQYF,TGTGCCAGCAGCCAAACTCTCGGACAGGGCGGGTACGAGCAGTACTTC
many,TRBJ1-1,TRBV18,.,CASSPPARDTEAFF,TGTGCCAGCTCACCACCTGCGCGCGACACTGAAGCTTTCTTT
many,TRBJ2-2,TRBV27,TRBD2,CASSLGLAGEAGELFF,TGTGCCAGCAGTTTAGGCCTAGCGGGAGAGGCCGGGGAGCTGTTTTTT
many,TRBJ1-1,TRBV11-2,.,CASSLETEAFF,TGTGCCAGCAGCTTAGAGACTGAAGCTTTCTTT
many,TRBJ1-2,TRBV15,.,CATSRGAGQDYGYTF,TGTGCCACCAGCAGAGGGGCAGGGCAAGACTATGGCTACACCTTC
many,TRBJ2-7,TRBV2,TRBD1,CASRGDRHYEQYF,TGTGCCAGCAGGGGGGACAGGCACTACGAGCAGTACTTC
many,TRBJ2-7,TRBV29-1,TRBD1,CSVEGAGTGEPPTSYEQYF,TGCAGCGTTGAAGGAGCCGGGACAGGGGAGCCCCCAACATCCTACGAGCAGTACTTC
once,TRBJ2-7,TRBV6-2/TRBV6-3,.,CASSFPPYEQYF,TGTGCCAGCAGTTTTCCGCCCTACGAGCAGTACTTC
many,TRBJ2-7,TRBV2,TRBD1,CASSDRQGTPEQYF,TGTGCCAGCAGTGATCGACAGGGTACCCCCGAGCAGTACTTC
many,TRBJ1-2,TRBV11-2,.,CASSLQPQANYGYTF,TGTGCCAGCAGCTTACAACCGCAGGCTAACTATGGCTACACCTTC
.,TRBJ2-7,TRBV6-5,.,CASSYSSASYTYEQSF,TGTGCCAGCAGTTACTCTAGCGCGAGCTACACCTACGAGCAGTCCTTC
many,TRBJ2-5,TRBV12-3/TRBV12-4,.,CASTDQGHETQYF,TGTGCCAGCACCGACCAGGGGCATGAGACCCAGTACTTC
many,TRBJ1-5,TRBV12-3/TRBV12-4,TRBD1,CASSWSDRGYQPQHF,TGTGCCAGCAGTTGGTCAGACAGGGGTTATCAGCCCCAGCATTTT
many,TRBJ2-4,TRBV7-2,TRBD2,CASSLSPSGRNIQYF,TGTGCCAGCAGCTTAAGCCCTAGCGGGAGGAACATTCAGTACTTC
many,TRBJ2-5,TRBV27,.,CASSSRLQETQYF,TGTGCCAGCAGTTCCCGACTCCAAGAGACCCAGTACTTC
.,TRBJ1-5,TRBV6-1,TRBD1,CASTQPPGQGNQPQHF,TGTGCCAGCACCCAACCACCCGGACAGGGCAATCAGCCCCAGCATTTT
many,TRBJ1-1,TRBV18,.,CASQTGWNTEAFF,TGTGCCAGCCAGACAGGCTGGAACACTGAAGCTTTCTTT
many,TRBJ1-1,TRBV7-3,.,CASSPMGGEAFF,TGTGCCAGCAGCCCAATGGGGGGTGAAGCTTTCTTT